Below, one TCR beta chain is given with its context. Its antigen is undetermined. These data belong to a study of Ad26.COV2.S vaccination and SARS-CoV-2 variants. Findings of the study overall: Spike-specific TCR breadth was greater in vaccine than placebo recipients. An underestimation of total T cell responses may have resulted from the TCR breadth and depth analyses. Measurement of non-spike TCR breadth gave similar results in vaccine and placebo recipients. Reportedly, spike-specific CD8+ and CD4+ T cell responses achieved substantial breadth once vaccination had taken place.

This CDR3 spans 16 amino acids. Per the germline V gene, CDR1 is SGHAT and CDR2 is FQNNGV. Trimming took off 5 bases at V and 1 base at J, with 14 bases between the two ends. Here immunoSEQ multiplex PCR was the method, and the copy in TCRdb shows in-frame clones only, minus some. This table has around 370,000 clones, around 92% appearing once. The material was peripheral blood, obtained after recovery from COVID-19. V gene TRBV11-2 combines with J gene TRBJ2-2; tentatively, D is TRBD2 (5 bases). This clonotype was sampled from a human donor who had recovered from COVID-19. This CDR3 is CASSGRWRLNTGELFF. Here the CDR3 DNA reads TGTGCCAGCAGCGGGCGCTGGAGGCTGAACACCGGGGAGCTGTTTTTT.